This TCR beta chain was profiled in a study of early T cells in non-severe SARS-CoV-2 infection. Turning to the study itself: Alpha and beta chains were unpaired, from unsorted whole-blood bulk RNA.

General observations from the study: VDJdb matching skewed toward anti-spike CD8 responses, missing private and CD4 specificities.

cDNA molecules, individually, were tagged with unique molecular identifiers. TCRdb fed the 5' RACE reads into MiXCR, producing one record per CDR3 protein. The data contain fewer than 75,000 distinct CDR3 sequences, roughly a sixth of them seen just once; the ten biggest clones take up almost 9%. J gave up 7 bases and V 4 bases, and 28 bases lay outside the gene matches. The V gene's germline CDR1 is SGHDN and CDR2 FVKESK. This CDR3 is built from 21 residues. Details on this clonotype: Its target is unknown.

The TCR was taken from an adult who was a healthcare worker with PCR-confirmed SARS-CoV-2 infection or an uninfected control (not recorded which). Sequenced here: whole blood, sampled at baseline. The V and J genes are TRBV14 and TRBJ2-1; 7 nucleotides match TRBD1. The CDR3 loop reads CASSPNPGQSPRGPRGNEQFF. DNA for the CDR3: TGTGCCAGCAGCCCCAACCCGGGACAGAGCCCTAGGGGCCCTCGAGGAAATGAGCAGTTCTTC.